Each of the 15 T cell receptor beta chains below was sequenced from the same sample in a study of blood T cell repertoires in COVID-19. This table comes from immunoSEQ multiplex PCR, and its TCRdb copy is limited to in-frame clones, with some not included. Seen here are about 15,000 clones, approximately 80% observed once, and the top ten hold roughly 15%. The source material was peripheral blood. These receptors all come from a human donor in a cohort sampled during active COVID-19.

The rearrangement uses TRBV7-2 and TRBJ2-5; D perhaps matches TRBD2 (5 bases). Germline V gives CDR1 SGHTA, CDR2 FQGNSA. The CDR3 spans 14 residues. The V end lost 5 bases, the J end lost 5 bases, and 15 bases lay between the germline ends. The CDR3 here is CASSTRTWRETQYF. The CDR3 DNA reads TGTGCCAGCAGCACCCGGACTTGGCGCGAGACCCAGTACTTC.

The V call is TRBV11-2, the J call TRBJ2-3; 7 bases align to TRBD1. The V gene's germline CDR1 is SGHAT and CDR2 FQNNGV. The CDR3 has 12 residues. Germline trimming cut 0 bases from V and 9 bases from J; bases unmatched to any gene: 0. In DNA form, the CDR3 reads TGTGCCAGCAGCTTAGAAGGGGGCACGCAGTATTTT. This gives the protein CASSLEGGTQYF.

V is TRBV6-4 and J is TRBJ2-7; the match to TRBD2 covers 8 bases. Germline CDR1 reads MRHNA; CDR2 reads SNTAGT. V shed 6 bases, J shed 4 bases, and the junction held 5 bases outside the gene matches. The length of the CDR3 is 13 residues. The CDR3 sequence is CASSPGGGYEQYF. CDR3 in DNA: TGTGCCAGCAGCCCCGGGGGGGGTTACGAGCAGTACTTC.

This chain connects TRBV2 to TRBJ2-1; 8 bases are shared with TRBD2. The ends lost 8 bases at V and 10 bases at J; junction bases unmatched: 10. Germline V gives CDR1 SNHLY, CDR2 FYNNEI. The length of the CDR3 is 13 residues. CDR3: CASYLTSGTEQFF. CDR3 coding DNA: TGTGCCAGCTACTTAACTAGCGGCACCGAGCAGTTCTTC.

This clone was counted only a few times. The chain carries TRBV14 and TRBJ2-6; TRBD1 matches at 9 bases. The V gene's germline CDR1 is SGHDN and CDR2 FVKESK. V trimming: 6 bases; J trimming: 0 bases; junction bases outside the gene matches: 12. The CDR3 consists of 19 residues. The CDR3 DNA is TGTGCCAGCAGTTCTGGGGGACAGGGTTTAGGCTCTGGGGCCAACGTCCTGACTTTC. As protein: CASSSGGQGLGSGANVLTF.

CDR3 bases: TGTGCCAGCAGTTTGTGGACTAGCGGCAACAATGAGCAGTTCTTC. As protein: CASSLWTSGNNEQFF. V gene TRBV28 combines with J gene TRBJ2-1; TRBD2 matches at 10 bases. J lost 5 bases, V lost 3 bases, and 4 bases had no gene match. The CDR3 runs 15 residues. The germline CDR1 and CDR2 sequences are MDHEN and SYDVKM.

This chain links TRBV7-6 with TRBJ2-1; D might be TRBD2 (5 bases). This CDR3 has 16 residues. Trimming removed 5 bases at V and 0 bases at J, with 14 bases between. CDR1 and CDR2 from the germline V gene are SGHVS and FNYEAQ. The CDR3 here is CASSPVSGSSYNEQFF. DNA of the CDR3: TGTGCCAGCAGCCCTGTGAGCGGCAGCTCCTACAATGAGCAGTTCTTC. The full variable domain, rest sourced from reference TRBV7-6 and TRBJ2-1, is GAGVSQSPRYKVTKRGQDVALRCDPISGHVSLYWYRQALGQGPEFLTYFNYEAQQDKSGLPNDRFSAERPEGSISTLTIQRTEQRDSAMYRCASSPVSGSSYNEQFFGPGTRLTVL.

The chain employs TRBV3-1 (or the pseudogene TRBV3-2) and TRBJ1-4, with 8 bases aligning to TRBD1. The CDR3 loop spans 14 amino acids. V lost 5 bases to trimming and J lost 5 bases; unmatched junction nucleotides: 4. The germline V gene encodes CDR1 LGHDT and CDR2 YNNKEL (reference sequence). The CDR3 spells CASSYWDRNEKLFF. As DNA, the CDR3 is TGTGCCAGCAGCTATTGGGACAGGAATGAAAAACTGTTTTTT.

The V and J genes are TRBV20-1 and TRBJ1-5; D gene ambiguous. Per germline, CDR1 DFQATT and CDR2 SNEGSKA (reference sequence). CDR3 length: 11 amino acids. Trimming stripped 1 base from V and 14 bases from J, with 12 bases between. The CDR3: CSARGPTREHF. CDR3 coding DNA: TGCAGTGCTAGAGGACCTACGCGGGAGCATTTT.

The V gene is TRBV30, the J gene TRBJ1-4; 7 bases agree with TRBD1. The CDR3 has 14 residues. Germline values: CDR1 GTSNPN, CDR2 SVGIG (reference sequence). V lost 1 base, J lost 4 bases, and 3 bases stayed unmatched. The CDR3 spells CAWSGHRGNEKLFF. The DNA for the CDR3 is TGTGCCTGGAGTGGTCACAGGGGTAATGAAAAACTGTTTTTT.

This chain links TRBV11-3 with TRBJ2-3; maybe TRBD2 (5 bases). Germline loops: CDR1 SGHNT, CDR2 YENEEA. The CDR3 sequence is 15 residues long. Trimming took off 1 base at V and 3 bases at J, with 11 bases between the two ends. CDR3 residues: CASSLGGPGTDTQYF. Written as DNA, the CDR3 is TGTGCCAGCAGCTTAGGGGGTCCGGGAACAGATACGCAGTATTTT.

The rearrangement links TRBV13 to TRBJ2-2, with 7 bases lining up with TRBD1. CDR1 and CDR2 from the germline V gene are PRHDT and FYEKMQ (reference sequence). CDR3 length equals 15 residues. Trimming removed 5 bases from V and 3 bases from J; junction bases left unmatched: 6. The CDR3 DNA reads TGTGCCAGCAGCCCTACAACAGGGGACACCGGGGAGCTGTTTTTT. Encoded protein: CASSPTTGDTGELFF.

The CDR3 DNA sequence: TGTGCCAGCAGTTTGGGCGCCGGGAGGGGGGTGTCCTACGAGCAGTACTTC. It encodes CASSLGAGRGVSYEQYF. The gene calls are TRBV28 and TRBJ2-7, with 8 bases aligning to TRBD2. This CDR3 spans 17 amino acids. V gave up 3 bases and J gave up 1 base; unmatched junction bases: 11. In germline, CDR1 is MDHEN, CDR2 SYDVKM. Together with reference TRBV28 and TRBJ2-7, the CDR3 gives the full variable domain: DVKVTQSSRYLVKRTGEKVFLECVQDMDHENMFWYRQDPGLGLRLIYFSYDVKMKEKGDIPEGYSVSREKKERFSLILESASTNQTSMYLCASSLGAGRGVSYEQYFGPGTRLTVT.

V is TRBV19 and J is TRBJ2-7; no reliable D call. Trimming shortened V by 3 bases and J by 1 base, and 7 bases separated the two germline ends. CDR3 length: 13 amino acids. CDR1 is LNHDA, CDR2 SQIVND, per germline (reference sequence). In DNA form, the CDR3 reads TGTGCCAGTAGTATGGTGAGTTCCTACGAGCAGTACTTC. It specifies CASSMVSSYEQYF.

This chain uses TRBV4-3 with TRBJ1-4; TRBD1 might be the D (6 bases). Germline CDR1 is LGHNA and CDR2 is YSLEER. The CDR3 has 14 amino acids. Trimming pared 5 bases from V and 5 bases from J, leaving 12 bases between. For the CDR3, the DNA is TGCGCCAGCAGCACCGGGCAGGGGAATGAAAAACTGTTTTTT. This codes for CASSTGQGNEKLFF.